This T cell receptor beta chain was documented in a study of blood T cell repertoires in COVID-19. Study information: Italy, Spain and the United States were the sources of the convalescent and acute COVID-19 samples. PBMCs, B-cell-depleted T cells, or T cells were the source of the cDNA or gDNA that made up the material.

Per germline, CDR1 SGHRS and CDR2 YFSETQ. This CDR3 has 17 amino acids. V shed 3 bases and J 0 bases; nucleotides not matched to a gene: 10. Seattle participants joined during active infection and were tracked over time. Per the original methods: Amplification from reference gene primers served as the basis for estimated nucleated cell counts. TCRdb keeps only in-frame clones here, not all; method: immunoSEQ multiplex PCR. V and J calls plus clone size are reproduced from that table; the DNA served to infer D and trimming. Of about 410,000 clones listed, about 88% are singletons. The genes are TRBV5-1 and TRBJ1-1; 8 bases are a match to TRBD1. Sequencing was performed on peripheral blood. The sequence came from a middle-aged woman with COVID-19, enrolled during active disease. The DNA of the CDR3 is TGCGCCAGCAGCTCAACGCTGACAGGGGCGGTGAACACTGAAGCTTTCTTT. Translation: CASSSTLTGAVNTEAFF. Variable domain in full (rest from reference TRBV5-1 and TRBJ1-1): KAGVTQTPRYLIKTRGQQVTLSCSPISGHRSVSWYQQTPGQGLQFLFEYFSETQRNKGNFPGRFSGRQFSNSRSEMNVSTLELGDSALYLCASSSTLTGAVNTEAFFGQGTRLTVV.